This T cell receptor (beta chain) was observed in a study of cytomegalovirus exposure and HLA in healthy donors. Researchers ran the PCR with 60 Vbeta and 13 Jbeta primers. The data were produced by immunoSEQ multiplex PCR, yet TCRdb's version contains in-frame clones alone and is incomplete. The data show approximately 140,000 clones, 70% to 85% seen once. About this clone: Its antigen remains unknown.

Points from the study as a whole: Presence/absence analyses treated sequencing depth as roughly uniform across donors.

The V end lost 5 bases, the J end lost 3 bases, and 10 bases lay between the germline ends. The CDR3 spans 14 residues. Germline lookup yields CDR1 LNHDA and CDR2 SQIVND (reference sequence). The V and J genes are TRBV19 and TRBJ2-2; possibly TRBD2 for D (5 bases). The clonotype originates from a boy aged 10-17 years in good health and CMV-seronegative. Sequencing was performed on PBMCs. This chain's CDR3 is CASSAGLYTGELFF. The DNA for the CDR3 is TGTGCCAGTAGTGCCGGACTCTACACCGGGGAGCTGTTTTTT.